These T cell receptor beta chains were read from a single sample in a study of Ad26.COV2.S vaccination and SARS-CoV-2 variants. Some clones are missing from TCRdb's copy, which holds only in-frame ones; the method was immunoSEQ multiplex PCR. Seen here are some 390,000 clones, roughly nine tenths observed once, and the top ten hold about 3.6%. The sequencing used peripheral blood, collected in a trial of Ad26.COV2.S vaccine versus placebo. The source of these receptors is a person between 18 and 65 years old who received the Ad26.COV2.S COVID-19 vaccine or a placebo. CDR3s include the opening cysteine and the closing phenylalanine or tryptophan. A D gene is named only where the DNA matches it firmly. Expanded clones are given a class, and other clones once, few, many or no size at all.

>TRBJ1-1|-|-|TRBV7-9
TGTGCCAGCAGCTTCCCGGGGCGGCACACTGAAGCTTTCTTT
CASSFPGRHTEAFF
>TRBJ2-1|TRBD2|-|TRBV19
TGTGCCAGTAGTATGGGACTAGCGGGGGCGCCGAACAATGAGCAGTTCTTC
CASSMGLAGAPNNEQFF
>TRBJ1-2|-|-|TRBV18
TGTGCCAGCTCACCTTCGGACGGTGGAGTCTATGGCTACACCTTC
CASSPSDGGVYGYTF
>TRBJ2-5|TRBD2|-|TRBV5-1
TGCGCCAGCAGCCCGGAAATACTAGCGGGGGCGATCCCGTTGGAGGAGACCCAGTACTTC
CASSPEILAGAIPLEETQYF
>TRBJ2-1|-|-|TRBV2
TGTGCCAGCAGTGAGTGGCGGGATGAGCAGTTCTTC
CASSEWRDEQFF
>TRBJ2-3|TRBD1|-|TRBV10-1
TGCGCCAGCAGTGACCCGGGACAGGGGGCGGAATCCGATACGCAGTATTTT
CASSDPGQGAESDTQYF
>TRBJ2-1|TRBD2|-|TRBV5-1
TGCGCCAGCAGCTTGTCGGCTAGCGGGGGAAATGAGCAGTTCTTC
CASSLSASGGNEQFF
>TRBJ2-3|-|once|TRBV5-1
TGCGCCAGCAGCTTGTCCATGATCACAGATACGCAGTATTTT
CASSLSMITDTQYF
>TRBJ1-5|-|-|TRBV4-3
TGCGCCAGCAGCCTCGATCTGCGTAGCAATCAGCCCCAGCATTTT
CASSLDLRSNQPQHF
>TRBJ1-2|TRBD1|few|TRBV7-2
TGTGCCAGCAGCTTTTTAGGGGGCGATGGCTACACCTTC
CASSFLGGDGYTF
>TRBJ1-6|-|-|TRBV27
TGTGCCAGCAGTTTAATCTACAGCGCACCCCTCCACTTT
CASSLIYSAPLHF
>TRBJ2-3|-|-|TRBV7-9
TGTGCCAGCAGCTCAAGCGGGAGCACAGATACGCAGTATTTT
CASSSSGSTDTQYF
>TRBJ1-5|-|-|TRBV7-8
TGTGCCAGCAGCTTCTGGGGGGGCAATCAGCCCCAGCATTTT
CASSFWGGNQPQHF
>TRBJ1-5|-|-|TRBV30
TGTGCCTGGAGTGTACTCGACAGAGACAATCAGCCCCAGCATTTT
CAWSVLDRDNQPQHF
>TRBJ2-3|-|few|TRBV4-2
TGTGCCAGCAGCCAAGACCGCGGAGCCACAGATACGCAGTATTTT
CASSQDRGATDTQYF
>TRBJ1-3|-|-|TRBV7-6
TGTGCCAGCAGCTTAGAAGGGGGGTTCTCTGGAAACACCATATATTTT
CASSLEGGFSGNTIYF
>TRBJ1-2|-|once|TRBV27
TGTGCCAGCAGTTTATGGGGGGGGTTTGGCTACACCTTC
CASSLWGGFGYTF
>TRBJ1-1|-|-|TRBV6-5
TGTGCCAGCCTCGGGGGCCCCAACACTGAAGCTTTCTTT
CASLGGPNTEAFF
>TRBJ2-2|-|-|TRBV5-5
TGTGCCAGCAGCCCGTACGTAACCGGGGAGCTGTTTTTT
CASSPYVTGELFF
>TRBJ1-1|-|-|TRBV10-3
TGTGCCATCAGTTATGTAAGGGGGGCCACTGAAGCTTTCTTT
CAISYVRGATEAFF
>TRBJ1-2|-|-|TRBV20-1
TGCAGTGCCCCCCGAGTAGGGGGCTACACCTTC
CSAPRVGGYTF
>TRBJ2-1|-|-|TRBV5-4
TGTGCCAGCAGCTTGGGGCGAACCTACAATGAGCAGTTCTTC
CASSLGRTYNEQFF
>TRBJ2-3|-|-|TRBV2
TGTGCCAGCCAGCGAGGGTGGAGGGACACAGATACGCAGTATTTT
CASQRGWRDTDTQYF
>TRBJ2-5|-|once|TRBV20-1
TGCAGTGCTAGTAAAGGGCGTGAGACCCAGTACTTC
CSASKGRETQYF
>TRBJ1-1|-|-|TRBV6-1
TGTGCCAGCAGTGAGTCGCCTGCCGATGAAGCTTTCTTT
CASSESPADEAFF
>TRBJ2-7|-|-|TRBV6-6
TGTGCCAGCGGGCCGAGACAGGTTTCCTACGAGCAGTACTTC
CASGPRQVSYEQYF
>TRBJ2-1|-|-|TRBV3-1/TRBV3-2
TGTGCCAGCACGAAGCTTTCCGGGGGAGGTTCCTACAATGAGCAGTTCTTC
CASTKLSGGGSYNEQFF
>TRBJ2-7|-|-|TRBV11-2
TGTGCCAGCAGCTTCGCACGGGCAGCCCTTACCTACGAGCAGTACTTC
CASSFARAALTYEQYF
>TRBJ2-7|TRBD2|once|TRBV2
TGTGCCAGCAGTGCGCTAGCGGGGGCTTACGAGCAGTACTTC
CASSALAGAYEQYF
>TRBJ2-2|-|-|TRBV5-5
TGTGCCAGCAGTTTGGACATTCCCGGGGAGCTGTTTTTT
CASSLDIPGELFF
>TRBJ1-6|-|-|TRBV30
TGTGCCTGGAGCAACGGCCGTGGCGGTTCACCCCTCCACTTT
CAWSNGRGGSPLHF
>TRBJ2-5|TRBD2|once|TRBV6-1
TGTGCCAGCAGTGAAAGGCTAGCGGGGGAGAGGGAGACCCAGTACTTC
CASSERLAGERETQYF
>TRBJ2-7|TRBD2|few|TRBV2
TGTGCCAGCAAGGAGCGGGGGACCGCCTACGAGCAGTACTTC
CASKERGTAYEQYF
>TRBJ1-2|-|-|TRBV18
TGTGCCAGCTCACCGGAGACAGCAAGTTCCCCTTTCAACTATGGCTACACCTTC
CASSPETASSPFNYGYTF
>TRBJ2-7|TRBD2|once|TRBV29-1
TGCAGCGTGACTACTAGCGGGGACAATTACGAGCAGTACTTC
CSVTTSGDNYEQYF
>TRBJ2-5|TRBD1|-|TRBV7-2
TGTGCCAGCAGCTGGGATACAGGGGTAGAGACCCAGTACTTC
CASSWDTGVETQYF
>TRBJ1-1|TRBD1|few|TRBV18
TGTGCCAGCTCATTGACAGGGGGCGAAGGGAACACTGAAGCTTTCTTT
CASSLTGGEGNTEAFF
>TRBJ2-7|-|-|TRBV29-1
TGCAGCGTTGAGACAGACAGGCACTACGAGCAGTACTTC
CSVETDRHYEQYF